The present entry profiles one TCR beta chain with its context. The record originates from a study of follicular helper T cells after annual influenza vaccination. Looked up from germline, CDR1 is SEHNR and CDR2 is FQNEAQ (reference sequence). CDR3 size: 14 residues. V was clipped by 3 bases and J by 5 bases; unmatched bases: 5. As for time point: 2015-2016 season, 7 days after influenza vaccination. TCRB sequencing was done at Survey resolution level. Assay used: immunoSEQ multiplex PCR; TCRdb lists only in-frame clones, some missing. This sample carries 4,000 to 5,500 clones, 83% of them seen once, and the ten largest clones take 1% to 1.5%.

V gene TRBV7-9 combines with J gene TRBJ2-5; 8 bases match TRBD1. The sequenced sample was CXCR5+ CD38- circulating T follicular helper cells from blood, obtained 7 days after influenza vaccination. As to subset: circulating Tfh, non-naive CD4+CXCR5+PD-1+ (ICOS+CD38+ or ICOS-CD38-). The origin of this receptor is an adult who received the influenza vaccine. CDR3 loop: CASSFSTGVETQYF. CDR3 DNA: TGTGCCAGCAGCTTTTCGACAGGGGTGGAGACCCAGTACTTC.